The rows below give T cell receptor beta chains drawn from one sample of a study of post-analysis software for immune sequencing data. Via MiXCR, TCRdb re-called the PCR reads, giving one row per CDR3 protein. Among 350,000 to 500,000 distinct CDR3 sequences listed, 30% to 45% were seen once. Sequencing was done on a sample of blood. All receptors derive from a girl aged 2 to 10 with multiple sclerosis. Each CDR3 is given without its conserved first and last residue. The D gene is left open where the match is weak.

j_call: .; v_call: TRBV27; d_call: .; cdr3_aa: ASSLSSPSFYEQY
j_call: TRBJ2-2; v_call: TRBV7-9; d_call: TRBD1; cdr3_aa: ASGDSENTGELF
j_call: TRBJ2-7; v_call: TRBV27; d_call: .; cdr3_aa: ASSLWDGPTYEQY
j_call: TRBJ2-3; v_call: TRBV29-1; d_call: .; cdr3_aa: SVESGDSTDTQY
j_call: TRBJ2-1; v_call: TRBV4-1; d_call: .; cdr3_aa: ASSQDANWTPGQF
j_call: TRBJ1-2; v_call: TRBV3-1; d_call: .; cdr3_aa: ASSHSVQVLYGYT
j_call: TRBJ2-3; v_call: TRBV29-1; d_call: .; cdr3_aa: SVGRVITDTQY
j_call: .; v_call: TRBV9; d_call: .; cdr3_aa: ASSVGGGESYRYEQY
j_call: TRBJ2-7; v_call: TRBV7-2; d_call: .; cdr3_aa: ASSSYIHEQY
j_call: TRBJ2-1; v_call: TRBV25-1; d_call: .; cdr3_aa: ASSESLVNEQF
j_call: TRBJ2-7; v_call: TRBV12-3/TRBV12-4; d_call: .; cdr3_aa: ASRGIGYEQY
j_call: TRBJ2-6; v_call: TRBV10-3; d_call: .; cdr3_aa: AIPSPGTGANVLT
j_call: TRBJ2-3; v_call: TRBV12-3/TRBV12-4; d_call: TRBD2; cdr3_aa: ASSRSSGRTDTQY
j_call: TRBJ1-2; v_call: TRBV4-3; d_call: .; cdr3_aa: ASSQDIGLTGYT
j_call: TRBJ1-4; v_call: TRBV3-1; d_call: .; cdr3_aa: ASSQGRGGNEKLF
j_call: TRBJ2-1; v_call: TRBV20-1; d_call: TRBD2; cdr3_aa: SASGRAYNEQF